This T cell receptor (beta chain) was found in a study of T cells in Graves' hyperthyroidism and ophthalmopathy. Findings and caveats of the study: Model output signaled ophthalmopathy a median approximately six months ahead of onset.

The CDR3 consists of 14 residues. CDR1 SQVTM and CDR2 ANQGSEA come from the germline V gene. With 1 base removed from V and 7 bases from J, the gap between germline ends came to 14 bases. Amplification of TCR beta CDR3 regions was performed using RNA transcripts as template. With the HTBI primer set, the TCR CDR3 went through a first round of RT-PCR. Each CDR3 protein is one row after TCRdb ran MiXCR on the multiplex PCR reads. The data show roughly 530,000 distinct CDR3 sequences, roughly 18% seen once. For this clonotype: Its target is not known.

V is TRBV29-1 and J is TRBJ2-1; no definite D call. The TCR sequence derives from a woman younger than 30 with Graves' ophthalmopathy. Specimen: blood. The CDR3 bases are TGCAGCGTTGAAGGTTTTAAGGGTTGGAATGAGCAGTTCTTC. It yields the protein CSVEGFKGWNEQFF.